Given below is one T cell receptor (beta chain) in context. Its antigen is not yet known. This entry belongs to a study of T cells expressing NK-cell markers (dated by TCRdb to about 2020). Broadly, across the study: Three sorted T-cell subsets (CD3+CD56+NKG2C+, CD3+CD56+NKG2C- and CD3+CD56-NKG2C+) from 7 to 9 donors had their TCR beta-chain repertoires profiled. Seven of the eight sequenced donors were HCMV-seropositive and one was HCMV-seronegative. The eight sequenced donors were randomly selected healthy volunteers, three men and five women. Sequencing of the libraries produced 2 x 150 bp reads on Illumina HiSeq 2000/2500, MiSeq or NextSeq. Here is what the overall study found, with its caveats: Those dominant clonotypes were again the most abundant among CD3+CD56-NKG2C+ cells in several donors, at about 28.3-65%. In 5 to 7 donors, the dominant CD3+CD56+NKG2C+ clonotypes were found to rank among the top 10 CD8+ clonotypes and to make up 1.0-7.0% of CD8+ T cells. Whether the expanded NKG2C-expressing T cell clones were specific for HCMV antigens remained unclear.

HCMV serostatus was determined by detecting HCMV-specific IgG in serum with a commercial ELISA kit. Ficoll density gradient centrifugation was used to isolate peripheral blood mononuclear cells from blood. Sequencing relied on an Illumina HiSeq 2000. The TCR beta cDNA libraries were made using 5'RACE template switching, a step that added both a universal primer site and unique molecular identifiers. Priming for cDNA synthesis came from the TCR beta constant segment, and two successive PCR amplification steps followed. The original methods were these. MIGEC handled demultiplexing of the reads and grouping by UMI, while MiTCR was used to assemble and quantify clonotypes. Only TCR cDNA sequences supported by at least two reads were kept to exclude erroneous sequences. The tcR package was used for downstream repertoire analysis, with clonotypes matched between fractions based on CDR3 nucleotide sequence plus V segment. VDJmatch was used to annotate antigen specificity against VDJdb, with one amino acid substitution allowed in CDR3. Based on TCRdb reprocessing of the reads, there is one entry per CDR3 protein sequence, and DNA is missing. TCRdb, not the authors, supplied the V and J calls. The sample table records under 500,000 distinct CDR3 sequences. The ten top clones hold 6% to 9.5% of the sample.

The receptor was derived from a woman aged 18 to 75 in good health. The sample consisted of blood T cells: a sorted CD56 or NKG2C T cell subset, CD4+ or CD8+ T cells, or bulk PBMC T cells (not recorded which).

CDR3 loop: CASSSAVSPSTDTQYF. The rearrangement joined TRBV5-6 to TRBJ2-3; TCRdb designates TRBD2, a call that cannot be tested without DNA. From cysteine to phenylalanine, the CDR3 is 16 amino acids long. This entry has no DNA. Taken from the germline V gene, the CDR1 and CDR2 loops are SGHDT and YYEEEE.